This entry describes one TCR beta chain. What it binds is not known. A read error may be the cause here, since a much bigger clone is one base away. This sample was taken from a study of T cells in Graves' hyperthyroidism and ophthalmopathy. The CDR3 sequence is 12 residues long. V lost 6 bases and J 4 bases, leaving 6 bases between the germline ends. Germline V gene lookup returns CDR1 KGHDR and CDR2 SFDVKD. Investigators excluded patients with uncontrolled infection, other autoimmune disease, pregnancy or lactation. There were TCR beta CDR3 regions amplified from RNA transcripts. The TCR CDR3 was amplified in a first-round RT-PCR using the HTBI primer set. TCRdb ran MiXCR on the multiplex PCR reads and lists one entry per CDR3 protein. The table records 500,000 to 650,000 distinct CDR3 sequences, 35% to 50% of them present only once. Study-level findings and limits: Patients with ophthalmopathy were separated from those with stable hyperthyroidism by a 13 V-J model. Ophthalmopathy prediction by the model preceded onset by a median roughly 6.3 months. Most expanded thyroid clonotypes above 0.001 also appeared in blood.

This chain links TRBV24-1 with TRBJ1-5; D gene uncertain. Sequencing input: peripheral blood or thyroid tissue (not recorded which). The origin of this receptor is an adult woman with Graves' disease, either hyperthyroidism or ophthalmopathy (not recorded which). CDR3: CATSPLNQPQHF. The DNA for the CDR3 is TGTGCCACCAGTCCATTGAATCAGCCCCAGCATTTT.